A single sample gave rise to the 21 T cell receptor beta chains below, sequenced in a study of PD-L1 blockade in urothelial cancer (dated by TCRdb to about 2017). Library prep was done by the immunoSEQ multiplex PCR assay. Imported from immuneACCESS, the table was reduced by TCRdb to in-frame sequences with V and J called. These copies leave out some clones; in studies compared against another copy, an unresolved V gene accounts for under half, and the cause of the remainder is not known. The sample table lists 95,000 or so clones, around 86% of them with a count of one. The top ten clonotypes cover roughly 2% of the sample. The time point label corresponds to: pretreatment peripheral blood. The specimen comprised PBMCs, sampled around atezolizumab (anti-PD-L1) treatment. These receptors were collected from a man aged 60-69 years with urothelial cancer.

V is TRBV10-3 and J is TRBJ2-7; D possibly corresponds to TRBD1 (5 bases). This CDR3 region has 13 residues. The V and J ends lost 2 bases and 3 bases respectively, with 8 bases between them. Germline CDR1 and CDR2: ENHRY and SYGVKD. CDR3 sequence (DNA): TGTGCCATCAGTGAGGCCCAGGGCTACGAGCAGTACTTC. Its protein product is CAISEAQGYEQYF.

This clone appeared once. The chain couples TRBV7-5 to TRBJ2-3; TRBD1, the table's D call, was not compared with the DNA. TRBV7-5 is tagged as a pseudogene. This CDR3 has 15 amino acids. The CDR3 region is CARCIRGLSGCTQYF. The CDR3 DNA is TGTGCCAGATGCATCAGGGGGCTAAGCGGGTGTACGCAGTATTTT.

The chain recombines TRBV4-3 with TRBJ2-7; 13 bases match TRBD2. Germline V gene sequence: CDR1 LGHNA, CDR2 YSLEER. The CDR3 loop spans 17 amino acids. The junction had 10 bases not matched to a gene; V was cut back by 1 base and J by 7 bases. This CDR3 is CASSQVPTSGGLREQYF. The CDR3 DNA reads as TGCGCCAGCAGCCAAGTCCCGACTAGCGGGGGGCTTAGGGAGCAGTACTTC.

The chain uses TRBV13 and TRBJ2-7; tentative D call: TRBD1 (6 bases). The CDR3 length is 14 residues. V shed 4 bases and J shed 5 bases, with 15 bases lying between them. Germline V gene data show CDR1 as PRHDT and CDR2 as FYEKMQ (reference sequence). CDR3 residues: CASSSGQKVNEQYF. CDR3 DNA sequence: TGTGCCAGCAGCTCCGGACAGAAGGTTAACGAGCAGTACTTC.

The chain couples TRBV21-1 to TRBJ1-1; no DNA check was done on the table's D call, TRBD1. TRBV21-1 is given as a pseudogene. This CDR3 has 18 amino acids. CDR3 nucleotide sequence: TGTGCCAGCAGCAAAGGGTGGGGGACCAGGGGGAAAATGATTGAAGCTTTCTTT. As protein: CASSKGWGTRGKMIEAFF.

V and J are TRBV27 and TRBJ1-2, with D perhaps matching TRBD1 (6 bases). Looked up from germline, CDR1 is MNHEY and CDR2 is SMNVEV (reference sequence). The CDR3 spans 15 residues. Trimming shortened V by 5 bases and J by 0 bases, and 13 bases separated the two germline ends. The CDR3 DNA reads TGTGCCAGCAGTCCTCTGGACAGTACTAACTATGGCTACACCTTC. It specifies CASSPLDSTNYGYTF.

The chain uses TRBV5-4 and TRBJ1-1; TRBD1 might be the D (5 bases). With 0 bases removed from V and 12 bases from J, the gap between germline ends came to 9 bases. The CDR3 totals 11 residues. CDR1 is SGHNT and CDR2 is YYREEE in the germline V gene (reference sequence). In DNA form, the CDR3 reads TGTGCCAGCAGCTTGGGTGGGGCTCCTTTCTTT. This sequence encodes CASSLGGAPFF.

This clone was detected only a few times. The chain employs TRBV5-1 and TRBJ1-1; D is ambiguous. The CDR3 spans 13 residues. Per the germline V gene, CDR1 is SGHRS and CDR2 is YFSETQ. V shed 4 bases and J shed 3 bases, with 10 bases lying between them. The chain's CDR3 is CASSPLLDTEAFF. CDR3 coding DNA: TGCGCCAGCAGCCCTTTACTAGACACTGAAGCTTTCTTT. The whole variable domain, filled in from reference TRBV5-1 and TRBJ1-1, reads KAGVTQTPRYLIKTRGQQVTLSCSPISGHRSVSWYQQTPGQGLQFLFEYFSETQRNKGNFPGRFSGRQFSNSRSEMNVSTLELGDSALYLCASSPLLDTEAFFGQGTRLTVV.

The rearrangement joins TRBV7-9 to TRBJ1-2; TRBD1 is a possible D gene (5 bases). CDR1 is SEHNR and CDR2 is FQNEAQ in the germline V gene (reference sequence). V lost 5 bases to trimming and J lost 1 base, with 14 bases between them. The CDR3 has 15 residues. The chain's CDR3 is CASSPRLGDNYGYTF. The CDR3 DNA reads TGTGCCAGCAGCCCAAGGTTAGGGGATAACTATGGCTACACCTTC.

This chain uses TRBV6-1 with TRBJ2-7, with TRBD1 as a possible D gene (6 bases). From germline, CDR1 is MNHNS and CDR2 SASEGT. The CDR3 is 17 residues long. V was cut by 1 base and J by 0 bases, with 16 bases left in between. The CDR3 sequence is CASSEDFGTSFSYEQYF. CDR3 nucleotide sequence: TGTGCCAGCAGTGAAGACTTCGGGACATCTTTCTCCTACGAGCAGTACTTC.

This chain's CDR3 is CSVARDRSISGNTIYF. CDR3 sequence (DNA): TGCAGCGTAGCCAGGGACAGATCCATCTCTGGAAACACCATATATTTT. The chain couples TRBV29-1 to TRBJ1-3, with 7 bases lining up with TRBD1. Germline V gives CDR1 SQVTM, CDR2 ANQGSEA. The trim removed 6 bases at V and 0 bases at J, leaving 11 bases unmatched. The CDR3 is 16 amino acids. The whole variable domain, remainder taken from reference TRBV29-1 and TRBJ1-3, is SAVISQKPSRDICQRGTSLTIQCQVDSQVTMMFWYRQQPGQSLTLIATANQGSEATYESGFVIDKFPISRPNLTFSTLTVSNMSPEDSSIYLCSVARDRSISGNTIYFGEGSWLTVV.

The chain uses TRBV11-3 and TRBJ2-5; 11 positions match TRBD2. CDR3 length equals 15 residues. The germline CDR1 and CDR2 sequences are SGHNT and YENEEA. J gave up 4 bases and V 3 bases, and 4 bases lay outside the gene matches. CDR3 region: CASSFDSGGGETQYF. CDR3 bases: TGTGCCAGCAGCTTTGATAGCGGGGGGGGAGAGACCCAGTACTTC.

The V call is TRBV19, the J call TRBJ2-1, with TRBD1 identical over 7 bases. Germline CDR1 is LNHDA and CDR2 is SQIVND (reference sequence). The CDR3 covers 16 residues. V was pared by 4 bases and J by 2 bases, with 8 bases of the junction left unmatched. The CDR3 loop reads CASSTPRGLTYNEQFF. The DNA of the CDR3 is TGTGCCAGTAGTACCCCGAGGGGGCTCACCTACAATGAGCAGTTCTTC.

The genes are TRBV6-5 and TRBJ1-1; D perhaps matches TRBD1 (6 bases). Germline lookup yields CDR1 MNHEY and CDR2 SVGAGI. The CDR3 loop spans 15 amino acids. V was clipped by 2 bases and J by 3 bases, with 13 bases between them. CDR3 sequence: CASSYPPGGDTEAFF. The CDR3 DNA follows: TGTGCCAGCAGTTACCCCCCGGGGGGCGACACTGAAGCTTTCTTT.

This clone was detected a few times. The chain carries TRBV28 and TRBJ1-5, with D tentatively TRBD1 (5 bases). CDR3 length equals 14 residues. The ends were cut back, 2 bases at V and 6 bases at J, with 11 bases in the middle. Germline CDR1 reads MDHEN; CDR2 reads SYDVKM. The CDR3 DNA sequence: TGTGCCAGCAGTTTACCTCAGGGCCGTCAGCCCCAGCATTTT. This translates into CASSLPQGRQPQHF.

V and J are TRBV6-5 and TRBJ2-1; D might be TRBD2 (7 bases). Germline-derived CDR1 and CDR2 are MNHEY and SVGAGI. This CDR3 has 13 residues. The germline V and J ends were trimmed by 10 bases and 5 bases, with 15 bases remaining between them. The CDR3: CAIRGGAHNEQFF. CDR3 DNA sequence: TGTGCCATTAGGGGGGGGGCTCACAATGAGCAGTTCTTC.

The V and J genes are TRBV18 and TRBJ1-1, with TRBD1 as a possible D gene (5 bases). Germline-derived CDR1 and CDR2 are KGHSH and LQKENI. The CDR3 loop spans 15 amino acids. V shed 0 bases and J shed 2 bases, with 10 bases lying between them. The CDR3 nucleotides are TGTGCCAGCTCACCACCGGGGCAGTATAACACTGAAGCTTTCTTT. As protein: CASSPPGQYNTEAFF.

The genes are TRBV5-5 and TRBJ2-5; D remains ambiguous. Germline loops: CDR1 SGHKS, CDR2 YYEKEE (reference sequence). The CDR3 covers 13 residues. Trimming removed 2 bases at V and 5 bases at J, with 10 bases between. Here the CDR3 reads CASSLSPPETQYF. CDR3 sequence (DNA): TGTGCCAGCAGCTTAAGCCCCCCGGAGACCCAGTACTTC.

V and J are TRBV21-1 and TRBJ2-7; TRBD1, the table's D call, was not compared with the DNA. TRBV21-1 is shown as a pseudogene. The CDR3 contains 11 residues. CDR3 protein: CASSHFYEQYF. The CDR3 nucleotides read TGTGCCAGCAGCCATTTCTACGAGCAGTACTTC.

The chain combines TRBV5-1 with TRBJ2-2; 12 positions match TRBD2. The J segment lost 1 base and the V segment lost 3 bases, leaving 1 base of the junction unmatched. In germline, CDR1 is SGHRS, CDR2 YFSETQ. The CDR3 has 16 amino acids. CDR3 DNA: TGCGCCAGCAGCTCGGGACTAGCGGGGAACACCGGGGAGCTGTTTTTT. Encoded protein: CASSSGLAGNTGELFF.

This sequence joins TRBV28 and TRBJ2-7; D possibly corresponds to TRBD2 (6 bases). The CDR3 contains 14 residues. Germline V lookup: CDR1 MDHEN, CDR2 SYDVKM. Trimming removed 5 bases from V and 3 bases from J, with 14 bases in between. Here the CDR3 DNA reads TGTGCCAGCAGTCTATCGACTAGTGTCTACGAGCAGTACTTC. Translation: CASSLSTSVYEQYF.